Here is one T cell receptor beta chain with its context. With 0 bases removed from V and 4 bases from J, the gap between germline ends came to 15 bases. CDR3 size: 16 residues. Germline values: CDR1 SGHTA, CDR2 FQGNSA. These data belong to a study of blood T cell repertoires in COVID-19. Study information: Nucleic acid was either cDNA or gDNA, and it came from T cells, B-cell-depleted T cells, or PBMCs.

Per the study methods: The authors estimated nucleated cell counts from reference gene primer amplification. Profiling relied on immunoSEQ multiplex PCR, and the TCRdb table lists in-frame clones only, not all of them. V and J calls and clone size are those listed in that table; D and trimming were worked out from the DNA. The table records approximately 180,000 clones, roughly 85% of them present only once. This TCR derives from a human donor with active or convalescent COVID-19. The donor label of this sample is uncertain. The chain combines TRBV7-2 with TRBJ2-5; D unresolved. Sequenced material: peripheral blood. The CDR3 DNA reads TGTGCCAGCAGCTTAGCGCCCCCTTGGCGAGGAGAGACCCAGTACTTC. Translation: CASSLAPPWRGETQYF.